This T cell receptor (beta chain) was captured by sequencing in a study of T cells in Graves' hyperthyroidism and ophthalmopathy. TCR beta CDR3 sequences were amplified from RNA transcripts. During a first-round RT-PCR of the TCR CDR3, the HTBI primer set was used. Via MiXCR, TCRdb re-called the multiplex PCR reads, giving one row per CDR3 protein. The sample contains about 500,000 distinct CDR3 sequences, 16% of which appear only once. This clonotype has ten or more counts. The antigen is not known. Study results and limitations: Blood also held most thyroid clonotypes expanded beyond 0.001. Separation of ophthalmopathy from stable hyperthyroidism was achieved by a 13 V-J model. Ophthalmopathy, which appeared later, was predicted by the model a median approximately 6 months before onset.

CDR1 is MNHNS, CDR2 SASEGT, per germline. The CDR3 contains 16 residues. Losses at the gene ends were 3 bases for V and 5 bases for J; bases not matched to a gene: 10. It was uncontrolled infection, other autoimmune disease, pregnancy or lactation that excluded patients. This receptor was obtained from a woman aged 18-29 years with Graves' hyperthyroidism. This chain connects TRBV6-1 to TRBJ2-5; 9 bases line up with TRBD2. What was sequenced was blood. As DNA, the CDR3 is TGTGCCAGCAGTGATTCAGCGGGGGGAGGCAAGGAGACCCAGTACTTC. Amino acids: CASSDSAGGGKETQYF.